Listed here are 28 T cell receptor beta chains from one sample, sequenced in a study of T cells after yellow fever vaccination. Each CDR3 protein is one row after TCRdb ran MiXCR on the 5' RACE reads. The data show approximately 350,000 distinct CDR3 sequences, with 11% seen just once and roughly 18% held by the top ten. The input for sequencing was PBMCs, taken on the day of the first yellow fever vaccination. These receptor sequences come from a man aged 18-30 years who received the YFV17D yellow fever vaccine.

This chain connects TRBV7-9 to TRBJ2-7; D gene unclear. V was clipped by 5 bases and J by 0 bases, with 11 bases between them. From germline, CDR1 is SEHNR and CDR2 FQNEAQ (reference sequence). This CDR3 contains 14 residues. CDR3 nucleotide sequence: TGTGCCAGCAGCCCTGTGGACGCCTCCTACGAGCAGTACTTC. Amino acids: CASSPVDASYEQYF.

The genes are TRBV6-5 and TRBJ2-7; D gene unclear. Germline loops: CDR1 MNHEY, CDR2 SVGAGI. Trimming took off 0 bases at V and 2 bases at J, with 8 bases between the two ends. The CDR3 length is 14 residues. The CDR3 sequence is CASSYSEEAYEQYF. The CDR3 nucleotides read TGTGCCAGCAGTTACTCCGAGGAAGCCTACGAGCAGTACTTC.

This clonotype showed up just a few times. V usage is TRBV18 and J usage is TRBJ2-7; possibly TRBD2 for D (5 bases). Germline V gene lookup returns CDR1 KGHSH and CDR2 LQKENI. This CDR3 has 14 amino acids. The V end lost 3 bases, the J end lost 0 bases, and 9 bases lay between the germline ends. The CDR3 nucleotides are TGTGCCAGCTCACCGGAGGCAGCCTCCTACGAGCAGTACGTC. Translating it yields CASSPEAASYEQYV.

This clonotype showed up just a few times. The chain links TRBV6-2 or TRBV6-3 to TRBJ2-5, with unresolved D. Trimming took off 2 bases at V and 3 bases at J, with 4 bases between the two ends. Germline V CDR1 and CDR2: MNHEY, SVGEGT. This CDR3 spans 12 amino acids. For the CDR3, the DNA is TGTGCCAGCAGTTACAGGGAAGAGACCCAGTACTTC. This gives the protein CASSYREETQYF.

This clonotype has only a few counts. The genes are TRBV12-3 or TRBV12-4 and TRBJ1-1; D ambiguous. The CDR3 is 13 residues long. V dropped 5 bases and J dropped 3 bases, with 10 bases sitting between them. CDR3 loop: CASSPRLDTEAFF. CDR3 nucleotide sequence: TGTGCCAGCAGTCCGCGACTGGACACTGAAGCTTTCTTT.

This clonotype turned up a few times. The chain joins TRBV6-5 to TRBJ2-7, with D hard to call. The CDR3 totals 15 residues. From germline, CDR1 is MNHEY and CDR2 SVGAGI. V lost 0 bases to trimming and J lost 2 bases, with 11 bases between them. The CDR3 DNA reads TGTGCCAGCAGTTACTCAGTTACGGACCCCTACGAGCAGTACTTC. Encoded protein: CASSYSVTDPYEQYF.

This clonotype was picked up a small number of times. The chain couples TRBV4-1 to TRBJ2-7, with 10 nucleotides matching TRBD1. With 0 bases clipped from V and 3 bases from J, the junction kept 2 bases outside the gene matches. In germline, CDR1 is MGHRA, CDR2 YSYEKL. The CDR3 spans 15 residues. This CDR3 is CASSQETGGSYEQYF. The CDR3 nucleotides read TGCGCCAGCAGCCAAGAGACAGGGGGCAGCTACGAGCAGTACTTC.

In this sample, this clonotype turned up a few times. The rearrangement links TRBV28 to TRBJ2-7; D is ambiguous. The CDR3 length is 13 residues. Germline CDR1 is MDHEN and CDR2 is SYDVKM. With 4 bases removed from V and 1 base from J, the gap between germline ends came to 8 bases. CDR3 DNA: TGTGCCAGCAGTTCGACCGAGTCCTACGAGCAGTACGTC. Translated, it gives CASSSTESYEQYV.

This clonotype was found a few times. The chain combines TRBV12-3 or TRBV12-4 with TRBJ2-7; possibly TRBD2 for D (6 bases). The CDR3 length is 13 residues. The V end was cut by 3 bases, the J end by 5 bases, with 11 bases between. This CDR3 reads CASSFVAADEQYF. For the CDR3, the DNA is TGTGCCAGCAGTTTTGTAGCGGCAGACGAGCAGTACTTC.

V is TRBV11-2 and J is TRBJ2-5, with 12 nucleotides matching TRBD2. The CDR3 runs to 18 residues. Losses at the gene ends were 5 bases for V and 5 bases for J; bases not matched to a gene: 15. Germline CDR1 and CDR2: SGHAT and FQNNGV. The CDR3 sequence: CASSQQSPLAGGIETQYF. CDR3 bases: TGTGCCAGCAGCCAACAAAGCCCTCTAGCGGGGGGGATCGAGACCCAGTACTTC.

This clonotype has only a few counts. The chain recombines TRBV4-1 with TRBJ2-7; D gene ambiguous. CDR1 and CDR2 from the germline V gene are MGHRA and YSYEKL. The CDR3 runs to 18 residues. The V end lost 2 bases, the J end lost 4 bases, and 24 bases lay between the germline ends. The CDR3 nucleotides read TGCGCCAGCAGCCAATTTGCCCCCATTAAGACACCCGTGTACGAGCAGTACGTC. This codes for CASSQFAPIKTPVYEQYV.

This clonotype has only a few counts. The chain links TRBV20-1 to TRBJ2-6; 10 positions match TRBD1. Germline V gene data show CDR1 as DFQATT and CDR2 as SNEGSKA (reference sequence). V shed 4 bases, J shed 2 bases, and the junction held 8 bases outside the gene matches. This CDR3 region has 17 residues. The CDR3 bases are TGCAGTGCTATGGGACAGGGGAGACCGCCTGGGGCCAACGTCCTGACTTTC. Translated: CSAMGQGRPPGANVLTF.

The chain couples TRBV24-1 to TRBJ2-5; no clear D gene. V dropped 5 bases and J dropped 5 bases, with 5 bases sitting between them. The CDR3 length is 11 residues. Germline V CDR1 and CDR2: KGHDR, SFDVKD. The CDR3 nucleotides are TGTGCCACCAGTGCCTTTGAGACCCAGTACTTC. Protein sequence: CATSAFETQYF.

In this sample, this clonotype turned up a few times. This rearrangement joins TRBV6-1 to TRBJ2-6; tentatively, D is TRBD2 (5 bases). V lost 6 bases, J lost 2 bases, and 11 bases lay in between. The CDR3 sequence is 15 residues long. Germline CDR1 reads MNHNS; CDR2 reads SASEGT. The CDR3 region is CASSLTSTGANVLTF. In nucleotides, the CDR3 is TGTGCCAGCAGCCTAACTAGTACTGGGGCCAACGTCCTGACTTTC.

The sample holds a few counts of this clonotype. The chain recombines TRBV7-8 with TRBJ1-5; D ambiguous. CDR3 length: 14 residues. V was shortened by 3 bases and J by 3 bases, with 9 bases between the two germline ends. Germline V lookup: CDR1 SGHVS, CDR2 FQNEAQ. The CDR3 spells CASSLTELNQPQHF. The DNA for the CDR3 is TGTGCCAGCAGCTTGACGGAACTCAATCAGCCCCAGCATTTT.

The sample holds many counts of this clonotype. V and J are TRBV23-1 and TRBJ2-4; TRBD1 is a possible D gene (6 bases). TRBV23-1 is designated an ORF whose function remains uncertain. This CDR3 region has 14 residues. V was pared by 6 bases and J by 1 base, with 10 bases between. The CDR3: CASSNREAKNIQYF. The DNA for the CDR3 is TGCGCCAGCAGCAACAGGGAGGCCAAAAACATTCAGTACTTC.

The table lists this clonotype with a few counts. The chain has TRBV25-1 and TRBJ2-2, with D unclear. CDR1 is MGHDK and CDR2 is SYGVNS in the germline V gene. This CDR3 contains 14 residues. Trimming cost V 4 bases and J 2 bases, with 8 bases left between them. The CDR3 reads CASSGRGNTGELFF. CDR3 in DNA: TGTGCCAGCAGTGGGAGAGGAAACACCGGGGAGCTGTTTTTT.

V and J are TRBV7-2 and TRBJ2-5, with a weak D call TRBD2 (5 bases). V lost 2 bases, J lost 0 bases, and 10 bases lay in between. This CDR3 spans 15 amino acids. Germline-derived CDR1 and CDR2 are SGHTA and FQGNSA. DNA for the CDR3: TGTGCCAGCAGCTTACTAAGGACTCACCAAGAGACCCAGTACTTC. Encoded protein: CASSLLRTHQETQYF.

The chain combines TRBV3-1 with TRBJ1-5; weak D call: TRBD1 (5 bases). Trimming removed 6 bases at V and 7 bases at J, with 19 bases between. This CDR3 contains 15 residues. CDR1 and CDR2 (germline): LGHDT, YNNKEL (reference sequence). In DNA, the CDR3 is TGTGCCAGCAGTCCCAGGCGGGGGGTAGGACAGCCCCAGCATTTT. Residues: CASSPRRGVGQPQHF.

This sequence joins TRBV20-1 and TRBJ2-7; the D gene is possibly TRBD2 (5 bases). The germline CDR1 and CDR2 sequences are DFQATT and SNEGSKA (reference sequence). This CDR3 has 11 amino acids. With 4 bases removed from V and 4 bases from J, the gap between germline ends came to 8 bases. As DNA, the CDR3 is TGCAGTGCTAAGACTACGTACGAGCAGTACTTC. Amino acid sequence: CSAKTTYEQYF.

The chain joins TRBV5-4 to TRBJ2-3, with D possibly being TRBD2 (6 bases). The CDR3 runs to 16 residues. V was cut by 3 bases and J by 2 bases, with 16 bases left in between. CDR1 and CDR2 (germline): SGHNT, YYREEE (reference sequence). CDR3 loop: CASSSVLALPTDTQYF. DNA of the CDR3: TGTGCCAGCAGCTCGGTCCTAGCGCTACCCACAGATACGCAGTATTTT.

This clonotype was recorded many times. This chain connects TRBV29-1 to TRBJ2-3; D uncertain. CDR1 is SQVTM and CDR2 is ANQGSEA in the germline V gene. The germline V and J ends were trimmed by 5 bases and 9 bases, with 9 bases remaining between them. This CDR3 contains 10 residues. The DNA of the CDR3 is TGCAGCGTTCTCGAGGTAACGCAGTATTTT. This translates into CSVLEVTQYF.

This clonotype came up many times. V and J are TRBV2 and TRBJ1-5, with TRBD1 matching over 8 bases. The CDR3 is 12 amino acids. V was pared by 8 bases and J by 6 bases, with 3 bases of the junction left unmatched. The V gene's germline CDR1 is SNHLY and CDR2 FYNNEI. CDR3 in amino acids: CASDRGGQPQHF. The CDR3 nucleotides are TGTGCCAGCGACAGGGGAGGTCAGCCCCAGCATTTT.

This clonotype came up a few times. The CDR3 is CASSLDGGTGELFF. CDR3 sequence (DNA): TGCGCCAGCAGCCTCGACGGGGGCACCGGGGAGCTGTTTTTT. J is TRBJ2-2 and V is TRBV4-3; D is possibly TRBD2 (6 bases). Germline V gives CDR1 LGHNA, CDR2 YSLEER. The CDR3 contains 14 residues. Between the trimmed V and J ends, which lost 4 bases and 4 bases, there was a span of 10 bases.

In its sample, this clonotype was seen many times. The V call is TRBV20-1, the J call TRBJ2-7; unclear D gene. The CDR3 is 13 residues long. Trimming removed 6 bases from V and 3 bases from J, with 15 bases in between. Germline CDR1 DFQATT, CDR2 SNEGSKA (reference sequence). CDR3 bases: TGCAGTGCCCCCCATTCCGCCGGCTACGAGCAGTACTTC. Protein product: CSAPHSAGYEQYF.

This clonotype was seen only a few times. The rearrangement uses TRBV11-3 and TRBJ2-2, with TRBD1 as a possible D gene (5 bases). This CDR3 has 15 residues. Trimming took 2 bases from V and 4 from J, leaving 11 bases between them. Looked up from germline, CDR1 is SGHNT and CDR2 is YENEEA. The CDR3 DNA reads as TGTGCCAGCAGCTTATGGGGCTCGGGCACCGGGGAGCTGTTTTTT. Translation gives CASSLWGSGTGELFF.

The chain combines TRBV18 with TRBJ2-5; perhaps D is TRBD1 or TRBD2 (5 bases each). The germline gives CDR1 KGHSH, CDR2 LQKENI. There are 17 residues in the CDR3. Trimming took 3 bases from V and 0 from J, leaving 17 bases between them. The CDR3, as DNA: TGTGCCAGCTCACCTTTTCCGGGACCCGAGTACCAAGAGACCCAGTACTTC. This gives the protein CASSPFPGPEYQETQYF.

The genes are TRBV4-3 and TRBJ2-2; 9 nucleotides align to TRBD1. From germline, CDR1 is LGHNA and CDR2 YSLEER. The ends lost 0 bases at V and 5 bases at J; junction bases unmatched: 10. The CDR3 consists of 18 residues. Here the CDR3 reads CASSQEVLTGGGTGELFF. The CDR3 DNA follows: TGCGCCAGCAGCCAAGAAGTACTGACAGGGGGAGGTACCGGGGAGCTGTTTTTT.